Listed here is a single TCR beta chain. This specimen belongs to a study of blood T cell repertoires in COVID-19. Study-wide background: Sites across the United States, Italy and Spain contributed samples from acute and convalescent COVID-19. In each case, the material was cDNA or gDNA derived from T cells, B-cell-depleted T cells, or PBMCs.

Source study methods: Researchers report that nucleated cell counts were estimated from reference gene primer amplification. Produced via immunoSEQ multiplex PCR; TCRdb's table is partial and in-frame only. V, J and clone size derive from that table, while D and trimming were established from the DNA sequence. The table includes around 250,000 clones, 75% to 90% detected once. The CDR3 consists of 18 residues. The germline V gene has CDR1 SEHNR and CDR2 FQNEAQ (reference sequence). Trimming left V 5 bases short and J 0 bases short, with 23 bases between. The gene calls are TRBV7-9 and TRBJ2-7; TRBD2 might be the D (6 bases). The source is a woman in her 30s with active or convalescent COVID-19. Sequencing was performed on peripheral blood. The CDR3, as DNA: TGTGCCAGCAGCCCATCACCCTGGGGGGTGTCGAGCTCCTACGAGCAGTACTTC. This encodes CASSPSPWGVSSSYEQYF.